Listed below are T cell receptor beta chains from one sample, sequenced in a study of blood T cell repertoires in COVID-19. Produced via immunoSEQ multiplex PCR; TCRdb's table is partial and in-frame only. The sample holds tens of thousands of clones; over 80% are singletons and the top ten take about a fifth. Sequenced: peripheral blood. The receptors were sampled from an elderly man with active or convalescent COVID-19. Each CDR3 is given with its conserved first and last residue. Each record gives: V gene, J gene, clone size, D gene, CDR3 DNA, CDR3 protein. D genes are given only for firm matches. Size values are once, few and many counts, or a class for expanded clones, and some rows have none.

>TRBV7-9|TRBJ1-3|few|NA
TGTGCCAGCAGCTTCGAGGGGGCTGGAAACACCATATATTTT
CASSFEGAGNTIYF
>TRBV5-1|TRBJ2-7|NA|TRBD1
TGCGCCAGCAGCTTGTCACAGGGGCCCTCCTACGAGCAGTACTTC
CASSLSQGPSYEQYF
>TRBV30|TRBJ2-1|NA|TRBD2
TGTGCCTGTAGCGGGAGGAACAATGAGCAGTTCTTC
CACSGRNNEQFF
>TRBV5-4|TRBJ1-4|NA|TRBD1
TGTGCCAGCAGCCCAGGGGGTTATAATGAAAAACTGTTTTTT
CASSPGGYNEKLFF
>TRBV5-4|TRBJ2-1|NA|NA
TGTGCCAGCAGCTTTCGTTTGGGACAAATCAATGAGCAGTTCTTC
CASSFRLGQINEQFF
>TRBV5-1|TRBJ1-1|NA|NA
TGCGCCAGCAGCTTGCGGTGGGGAGGCGCTGAAGCTTTCTTT
CASSLRWGGAEAFF
>TRBV20-1|TRBJ2-7|NA|NA
TGCAGTGTAGTAAGAACCTACGAGCAGTACTTC
CSVVRTYEQYF
>TRBV7-9|TRBJ2-2|NA|NA
TGTGCCAGCATCCGGGCGGGACTTTATGGGGAGCTGTTTTTT
CASIRAGLYGELFF
>TRBV27|TRBJ1-1|NA|NA
TGTGCCAGCAGTTTATTAGCAGGGTGGGAAGCTTTCTTT
CASSLLAGWEAFF
>TRBV6-5|TRBJ2-7|NA|NA
TGTGCCAGCAGTTACGGGCAGGGCTCATACGAGCAGTACTTC
CASSYGQGSYEQYF
>TRBV6-2/TRBV6-3|TRBJ2-7|once|NA
TGTGCCAGCAGCCCCCTTATTGAGCAGTACTTC
CASSPLIEQYF
>TRBV4-2|TRBJ2-1|NA|TRBD2
TGTGCCAGCAGCCAAGATAAAGCGGGGGACTACAATGAGCAGTTCTTC
CASSQDKAGDYNEQFF
>TRBV2|TRBJ2-2|once|NA
TGTGCCAGCAGTTTGACTAGTCTAGGGGAGCTGTTTTTT
CASSLTSLGELFF
>TRBV14|TRBJ2-5|NA|NA
TGTGCCAGCAGCCCCCCCGGACTCTTTCTACAAGAGACCCAGTACTTC
CASSPPGLFLQETQYF
>TRBV7-2|TRBJ1-3|NA|TRBD1
TGTGCCAGCAGCTTAGCGGGACAGGGCGGCACCATATATTTT
CASSLAGQGGTIYF
>TRBV28|TRBJ1-3|NA|NA
TGTGCCAGCAGTTTACCTCCCGGAAACACCATATATTTT
CASSLPPGNTIYF
>TRBV6-6|TRBJ1-1|NA|NA
TGTGCCAGCAGTTACTCCGGCACTACCAACACTGAAGCTTTCTTT
CASSYSGTTNTEAFF